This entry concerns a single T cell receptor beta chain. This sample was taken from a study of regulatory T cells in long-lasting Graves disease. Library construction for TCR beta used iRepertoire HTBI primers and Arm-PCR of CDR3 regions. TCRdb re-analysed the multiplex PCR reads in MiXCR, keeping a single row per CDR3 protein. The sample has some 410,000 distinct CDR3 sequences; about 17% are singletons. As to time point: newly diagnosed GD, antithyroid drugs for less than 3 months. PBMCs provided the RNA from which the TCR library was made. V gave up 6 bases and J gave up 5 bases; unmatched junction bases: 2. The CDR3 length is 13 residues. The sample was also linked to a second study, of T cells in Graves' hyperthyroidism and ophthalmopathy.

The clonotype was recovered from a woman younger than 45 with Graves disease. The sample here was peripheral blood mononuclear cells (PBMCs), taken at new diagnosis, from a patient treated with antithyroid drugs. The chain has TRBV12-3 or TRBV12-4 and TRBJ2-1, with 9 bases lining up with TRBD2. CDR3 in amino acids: CASRASGNNEQFF. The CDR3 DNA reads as TGTGCCAGCAGGGCTAGCGGGAACAATGAGCAGTTCTTC.